The 7 T cell receptor beta chains given below trace back to one sample, sequenced in a study of OX40 agonist ivuxolimab in advanced cancers. The repertoire was sequenced with immunoSEQ multiplex PCR; TCRdb's copy has only in-frame clones and lacks some. Altogether fewer than 55,000 clones are present, around 87% being singletons, with the ten largest covering roughly 1.8%. The sample in question was CD4+ or CD8+ T cells sorted from blood, obtained in a trial of the OX40 agonist ivuxolimab. The receptors were sampled from an adult with an advanced solid tumor such as melanoma, head and neck, liver or kidney cancer.

This sequence joins TRBV11-2 and TRBJ2-6; D is unclear. Germline CDR1 SGHAT, CDR2 FQNNGV. Trimming removed 2 bases from V and 3 bases from J, with 8 bases in between. The CDR3 covers 15 residues. In nucleotides, the CDR3 is TGTGCCAGCAGCTTATTGGGCCGTGGGGCCAACGTCCTGACTTTC. As protein: CASSLLGRGANVLTF.

This clone was found a few times. The chain uses TRBV5-6 and TRBJ1-2, with D tentatively TRBD1 (5 bases). This CDR3 has 13 residues. CDR1 is SGHDT, CDR2 YYEEEE, per germline. The V end was cut by 2 bases, the J end by 2 bases, with 7 bases between. CDR3 DNA sequence: TGTGCCAGCAGCTTCGGGGGAAACTATGGCTACACCTTC. It specifies CASSFGGNYGYTF.

The J gene is TRBJ1-4, the V gene TRBV27; the D gene is possibly TRBD1 (5 bases). There are 14 residues in the CDR3. In germline, CDR1 is MNHEY, CDR2 SMNVEV (reference sequence). With 6 bases removed from V and 7 bases from J, the gap between germline ends came to 15 bases. CDR3 sequence (DNA): TGTGCCAGCAGCCGACTGGGGGGAGTTGAAAAACTGTTTTTT. Translating gives CASSRLGGVEKLFF.

The rearrangement uses TRBV25-1 and TRBJ1-2; 8 nucleotides align to TRBD1. CDR1 is MGHDK, CDR2 SYGVNS, per germline. The CDR3 extends over 15 amino acids. Trimming removed 1 base from V and 6 bases from J; junction bases left unmatched: 7. The DNA of the CDR3 is TGTGCCAGCAGTGAATTTGGGACAGGTCAACATGGCTACACCTTC. Residues: CASSEFGTGQHGYTF.

This chain joins TRBV27 and TRBJ2-1; 7 bases map to TRBD2. From germline, CDR1 is MNHEY and CDR2 SMNVEV (reference sequence). The junction had 9 bases not matched to a gene; V was cut back by 2 bases and J by 8 bases. The CDR3 runs to 15 residues. The CDR3 here is CASSLRREPRDEQFF. CDR3 nucleotide sequence: TGTGCCAGCAGTTTAAGGCGGGAGCCCCGGGATGAGCAGTTCTTC.

V is TRBV5-1 and J is TRBJ2-1; D not resolved. The germline CDR1 and CDR2 sequences are SGHRS and YFSETQ. V lost 0 bases and J 0 bases, leaving 7 bases between the germline ends. The CDR3 loop spans 15 amino acids. CDR3 nucleotide sequence: TGCGCCAGCAGCTTGGCGGCTACCTCCTACAATGAGCAGTTCTTC. This sequence encodes CASSLAATSYNEQFF. The variable domain in full, with the rest retrieved from reference TRBV5-1 and TRBJ2-1, is KAGVTQTPRYLIKTRGQQVTLSCSPISGHRSVSWYQQTPGQGLQFLFEYFSETQRNKGNFPGRFSGRQFSNSRSEMNVSTLELGDSALYLCASSLAATSYNEQFFGPGTRLTVL.

The chain combines TRBV2 with TRBJ2-1; perhaps TRBD2 as D (5 bases). CDR1 SNHLY and CDR2 FYNNEI come from the germline V gene. The CDR3 sequence is 12 residues long. With 2 bases removed from V and 8 bases from J, the gap between germline ends came to 7 bases. The CDR3 loop reads CASSESGDEQFF. The CDR3 DNA is TGTGCCAGCAGTGAAAGCGGCGATGAGCAGTTCTTC.